This TCR beta chain is drawn from a study of blood T cells in healthy people across ages (dated by TCRdb to between 2014 and 2016). A note on the overall study: In model experiments, template switching captured roughly one uniquely barcoded TCR beta cDNA molecule for every two T cells. Donors of different ages were randomly distributed across sequencing lanes to avoid experimental bias. Two additional independent replicas of 1 million unique cDNA reads from the same blood draw were analyzed for two donors (one aged 18 to 30 and one aged 80 or older). Age-related changes in TCR beta repertoire diversity were measured in the study by deep sequencing normalized with unique cDNA molecular identifiers. Four age groups were formed from the donors: young (average about 16 years), middle-aged (approximately 39), aged (under 70) and long-lived (less than 85). What the authors observed across the whole study: Estimates of total diversity based on one million sequenced T cells were regarded as lower bounds and as underestimates. Because donor CMV infection status was unknown, age-related changes in expanded clonotypes were potentially confounded. The long-lived group showed more naive CD4+ T cells, fewer expanded clones and increased TCR diversity than the aged group, suggesting age selection. Observed TCR beta diversity correlated strongly with the percentage of naive T cells measured by flow cytometry. Bulk unsorted PBMC profiling prevented conclusive comparison of naive and antigen-experienced compartments. As age increased, observed TCR beta diversity per million T cells dropped in a roughly linear way, and a significant reduction was already evident by age around 41.

Turning to this clonotype: It lacks a known antigen. Just one base apart from a much larger clone, this may be a read error.

The germline V gene sets CDR1 to SQVTM and CDR2 to ANQGSEA. From V the trimming removes 6 bases and from J it removes 5 bases, while the gene matches leave 9 bases of the junction unaccounted for. CDR3 length: 13 amino acids, cysteine to phenylalanine. Only the CDR3 DNA stays, 39 bases, in frame from base 1. Library prep was done by 5' RACE. This sample was sequenced with an Illumina HiSeq 2500. The second PCR ran for about 6 to 12 cycles and used a J-beta primer mix along with a sample-barcoded 5' primer. A template-switch 5' adaptor carrying 12 random nucleotides introduced a unique molecular identifier onto each TCR beta cDNA molecule. Each sample yielded at least 2.5 million CDR3-containing paired-end reads. The Mint cDNA synthesis kit, primed by a TRBC-specific oligonucleotide, was used to synthesize first-strand cDNA from all RNA. Following uracil-DNA glycosylase treatment, all cDNA underwent a first 18-cycle PCR with the universal primers M1SS and BC2_uni_R. Concerning the study's data processing: For normalization, 1 million high-quality reads, each with a distinct molecular identifier, were randomly selected from each sample. Instead of being binned into consensus sequences, reads with shared molecular identifiers were discarded. MiTCR, with a Q25 quality threshold and the strictest error-elimination algorithm, was used for CDR3 identification, clonotype clustering and error correction. A nonparametric unseen species model using Euler transformation provided a lower-bound estimate of total TCR beta diversity. TCRdb reanalyzed the raw reads on its own, using fastp at Q25 for trimming and MiXCR for clone calling, and kept in-frame beta chains. Identical CDR3 proteins give one entry, which carries the most common genes and DNA. The V and J calls reflect TCRdb's pipeline rather than the authors' work. The sample table contains some 1.5 million distinct CDR3 sequences; only one count was recorded for under 55% of them. Clones ranked in the top ten supply about 4% of the sample.

Donors were a few dozen systemically healthy Caucasian individuals from Russia aged roughly 6 to 100 years. Each donor gave 9.5 to 10 milliliters of peripheral blood, drawn into EDTA-treated Vacutainer tubes. Ficoll-Paque density-gradient centrifugation was used to isolate PBMCs, with at least 7 million obtained per sample. Trizol reagent was used to extract total RNA from the PBMCs, yielding at least 6 micrograms per sample. For every donor, flow cytometry on a PBMC aliquot measured the percentage of naive CD45RAhigh/CD27high T cells. Material: blood. This sequence originates from a woman under 30 in good health. This sequence uses TRBV29-1 and TRBJ1-1, and TRBD1 matches 7 of the central bases. The nucleotides read TGCAGCGTCTCGACAGGGCAGGGGACTGAAGCTTTCTTT. Its amino acids are CSVSTGQGTEAFF. Beyond the CDR3, the reference TRBV29-1 and TRBJ1-1 genes provide the residues; the full variable domain reads: SAVISQKPSRDICQRGTSLTIQCQVDSQVTMMFWYRQQPGQSLTLIATANQGSEATYESGFVIDKFPISRPNLTFSTLTVSNMSPEDSSIYLCSVSTGQGTEAFFGQGTRLTVV.